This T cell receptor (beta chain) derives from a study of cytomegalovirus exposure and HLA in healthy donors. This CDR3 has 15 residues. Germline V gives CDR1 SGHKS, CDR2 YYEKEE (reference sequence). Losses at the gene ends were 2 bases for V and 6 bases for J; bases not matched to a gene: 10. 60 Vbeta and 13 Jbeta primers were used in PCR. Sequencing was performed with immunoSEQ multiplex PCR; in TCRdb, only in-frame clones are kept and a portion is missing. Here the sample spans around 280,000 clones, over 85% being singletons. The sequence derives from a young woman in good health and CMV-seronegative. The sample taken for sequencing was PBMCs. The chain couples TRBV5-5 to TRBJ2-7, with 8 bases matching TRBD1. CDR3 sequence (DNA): TGTGCCAGCAGCTTTCAGGGGGCCTTTTCCGGCGAGCAGTACTTC. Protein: CASSFQGAFSGEQYF.